Below, 12 T cell receptor beta chains from the same sample are listed, as sequenced in a study of T-cell memory formation after mild COVID-19. TCRdb passed the 5' RACE reads through MiXCR, listing each CDR3 protein once. The sample shows hundreds of thousands of distinct CDR3 sequences, approximately 29% of them seen only once. Sequencing input: PBMCs or a T cell subset sorted from them (not recorded which). The receptor set was obtained from an adult woman who had mild COVID-19 (a few samples of this study predate the infection). Cell type and time point are not known.

The rearrangement links TRBV6-1 to TRBJ2-2; D may be TRBD1 (5 bases). The CDR3 spans 14 residues. V was pared by 10 bases and J by 4 bases, with 16 bases between. Per germline, CDR1 MNHNS and CDR2 SASEGT. This CDR3 is CATSWGWGTGELFF. CDR3 nucleotide sequence: TGTGCCACCTCCTGGGGCTGGGGCACCGGGGAGCTGTTTTTT.

The gene calls are TRBV12-3 or TRBV12-4 and TRBJ1-1; D unclear. Trimming pared 6 bases from V and 1 base from J, leaving 15 bases between. The CDR3 length is 15 residues. This CDR3 reads CASRNSWRSNTEAFF. The CDR3 DNA is TGTGCCAGCAGGAACAGCTGGAGGTCGAACACTGAAGCTTTCTTT.

The chain has TRBV20-1 and TRBJ1-1; 7 bases are a match to TRBD1. This CDR3 has 16 residues. Trimming took 3 bases from V and 0 from J; bases not matched to a gene: 10. In germline, CDR1 is DFQATT, CDR2 SNEGSKA (reference sequence). CDR3 bases: TGCAGTGCTAGTGACCGGGACAGAATTTTGAACACTGAAGCTTTCTTT. It yields the protein CSASDRDRILNTEAFF.

This sequence joins TRBV3-1 and TRBJ2-7; the D gene is possibly TRBD1 (5 bases). This CDR3 comprises 19 residues. Germline assignment: CDR1 LGHDT and CDR2 YNNKEL (reference sequence). Trimming shortened V by 1 base and J by 1 base, and 23 bases separated the two germline ends. CDR3: CASSQGPVWARVLSYEQYF. The CDR3 bases are TGTGCCAGCAGCCAAGGCCCTGTATGGGCCAGGGTACTATCCTACGAGCAGTACTTC.

CDR3 residues: CASSPWAPEFAYEQYF. CDR3 in DNA: TGCGCCAGCAGCCCGTGGGCCCCAGAGTTCGCATACGAGCAGTACTTC. This chain uses TRBV5-1 with TRBJ2-7, with no clear D. V was shortened by 4 bases and J by 4 bases, with 21 bases between the two germline ends. Germline V gives CDR1 SGHRS, CDR2 YFSETQ. The CDR3 runs 16 residues.

This clonotype was counted a few times. The chain recombines TRBV9 with TRBJ2-5; no definite D call. Trimming removed 0 bases at V and 1 base at J, with 10 bases between. The CDR3 is made up of 15 amino acids. The V gene's germline CDR1 is SGDLS and CDR2 YYNGEE. The CDR3 DNA follows: TGTGCCAGCAGCGTAGGTGGACGGACCCAAGAGACCCAGTACTTC. Translated, it gives CASSVGGRTQETQYF. The whole variable domain, filled in from reference TRBV9 and TRBJ2-5, reads DSGVTQTPKHLITATGQRVTLRCSPRSGDLSVYWYQQSLDQGLQFLIQYYNGEERAKGNILERFSAQQFPDLHSELNLSSLELGDSALYFCASSVGGRTQETQYFGPGTRLLVL.

This clonotype has more than one count but fewer than ten. The chain has TRBV7-2 and TRBJ2-5; D not resolved. Germline lookup yields CDR1 SGHTA and CDR2 FQGNSA. The V end was cut by 5 bases, the J end by 5 bases, with 9 bases between. CDR3 length: 12 residues. CDR3 nucleotides: TGTGCCAGCAGCCAAAGGGTGGAGACCCAGTACTTC. It translates to CASSQRVETQYF.

This clonotype is termed medium-sized (0.01 to 0.1%). The rearrangement joins TRBV7-9 to TRBJ2-3; 8 nucleotides agree with TRBD2. This CDR3 contains 17 residues. The junction had 11 bases not matched to a gene; V was cut back by 5 bases and J by 1 base. Germline V lookup: CDR1 SEHNR, CDR2 FQNEAQ (reference sequence). CDR3: CASSPGVAGSRTDTQYF. The CDR3 coding sequence is TGTGCCAGCAGCCCTGGGGTAGCGGGGTCTCGCACAGATACGCAGTATTTT.

This rearrangement joins TRBV7-6 to TRBJ2-1, with 9 bases matching TRBD2. J was trimmed by 7 bases and V by 5 bases; bases with no gene match: 12. Looked up from germline, CDR1 is SGHVS and CDR2 is FNYEAQ. The CDR3 consists of 16 residues. CDR3 in DNA: TGTGCCAGCAGCCCCCAGGGACTAGCAGCTGCGAATGAGCAGTTCTTC. Translation gives CASSPQGLAAANEQFF.

This clonotype was seen a few times. This rearrangement joins TRBV12-3 or TRBV12-4 to TRBJ2-7; 7 positions agree with TRBD2. With 5 bases clipped from V and 5 bases from J, the junction kept 12 bases outside the gene matches. The CDR3 is 15 amino acids. The CDR3: CASSPSGGRLHEQYF. As DNA, the CDR3 is TGTGCCAGCAGTCCGTCGGGCGGGAGACTTCACGAGCAGTACTTC.

This clonotype was detected only a few times. V gene TRBV7-2 combines with J gene TRBJ1-1; D is unresolved. This CDR3 contains 12 residues. Looked up from germline, CDR1 is SGHTA and CDR2 is FQGNSA. Trimming took off 8 bases at V and 7 bases at J, with 14 bases between the two ends. CDR3 sequence (DNA): TGTGCCAGCGGGCCCGCCTATAGTGAAGCTTTCTTT. Its translation: CASGPAYSEAFF.

The chain combines TRBV5-1 with TRBJ2-2; D might be TRBD1 or TRBD2, each matching 5 bases. Trimming left V 0 bases short and J 5 bases short, with 8 bases between. Germline V lookup: CDR1 SGHRS, CDR2 YFSETQ. The CDR3 runs to 14 residues. CDR3 amino acids: CASSLGDGTGELFF. The CDR3 DNA reads as TGCGCCAGCAGCTTGGGGGACGGGACCGGGGAGCTGTTTTTT.